This T cell receptor beta chain was sequenced for a study of blood T cell repertoires in COVID-19. Across the whole study: The United States, Italy and Spain provided the acute and convalescent COVID-19 samples. Sample material is recorded as cDNA or gDNA derived from T cells, B-cell-depleted T cells, or PBMCs.

The junction had 4 bases not matched to a gene; V was cut back by 7 bases and J by 4 bases. Germline CDR1 SGHVS, CDR2 FNYEAQ. The CDR3 is 14 residues long. Per the authors' pipeline: Amplification of reference gene primers provided the estimated nucleated cell counts. The method was immunoSEQ multiplex PCR; TCRdb's version includes in-frame clones alone and lacks a portion of them. The DNA gave D and trimming, while V, J and clone size come from that table. The data show about 81,000 clones, about 91% seen once. The chain links TRBV7-6 to TRBJ2-1, with 10 bases identical to TRBD2. The clonotype originates from a woman of 80 years or more with active COVID-19. The sequencing sample was made of peripheral blood. The CDR3 region is CASTLAGTYNEQFF. In nucleotides, the CDR3 is TGTGCCAGCACACTAGCGGGGACATACAATGAGCAGTTCTTC. Using reference TRBV7-6 and TRBJ2-1 for the parts outside the CDR3, the full variable domain is GAGVSQSPRYKVTKRGQDVALRCDPISGHVSLYWYRQALGQGPEFLTYFNYEAQQDKSGLPNDRFSAERPEGSISTLTIQRTEQRDSAMYRCASTLAGTYNEQFFGPGTRLTVL.